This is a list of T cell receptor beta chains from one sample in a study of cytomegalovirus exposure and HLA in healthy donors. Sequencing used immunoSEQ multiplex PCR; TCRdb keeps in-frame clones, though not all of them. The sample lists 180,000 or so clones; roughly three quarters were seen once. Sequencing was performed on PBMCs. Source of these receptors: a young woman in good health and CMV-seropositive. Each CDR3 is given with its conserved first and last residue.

CASSVALAGGPDTQYF TRBV19
CASSQAGQGVEKLFF TRBV4-2
CSGTGVYGYTF TRBV20-1
CASSIYAKGIYGYTF TRBV19
CASSFQVRGYTEAFF TRBV7-9
CASGLVVSKNTGELFF TRBV12-5
CASSLDGARGQPQHF TRBV7-2
CASSLGRALYNEQFF TRBV11-3
CASSFEGCGQGVCYTF TRBV28
CASSRDNWDRVNNYGYTF TRBV4-1
CASSDPGTGGSNEQFF TRBV19
CASCPPGGETQYF TRBV7-9
CASSQGWGLPHGYTF TRBV5-4
CASSYSLRETQYF TRBV6-5
CASSSPSPGGPYEQYF TRBV28
CASSAFGTGLQETQYF TRBV9
CASSESGQGSGELFF TRBV10-2
CASSASDNEQFF TRBV11-3
CASALGRGGPGDEQFF TRBV12-5
CASSYSPGVSNTEAFF TRBV6-5
CASSGTGMIQPQHF TRBV2
CASSLMGTTGELFF TRBV7-9
CASSSAWGGTEAFF TRBV11-2
CASSLEGVAGGLETQYF TRBV5-6
CASSTQTGAGYTF TRBV19
CASGAGGPHEQYF TRBV5-4
CASSHRTSGGAPRGNEQFF TRBV14
CASSLKPEQGNSGNTIYF TRBV7-6
CAGSFVSRDRGGWYGYTF TRBV28
CASSYGGVTEAFF TRBV6-5
CASGLGAGHRGYTF TRBV27
CASSLSPGNQPQHF TRBV27
CASSLGSVNTEAFF TRBV5-1
CAWAARTGELFF TRBV30
CASGLTRGGVVPEAFF TRBV12-5
CASSVEGGSYNEQFF TRBV9
CASSRQDGTNEKLFF TRBV4-3
CASSTQIHRDRANTGELFF TRBV9
CASRSGRVTDTQYF TRBV5-1
CASSLGLAGVQETQYF TRBV7-2
CASTEDGGTDTQYF TRBV6-5
CASSGNNRGEAFF TRBV2
CASSQDGGAVGTGELFF TRBV4-1
CAIRSGTEAYEQYF TRBV10-3
CASRRTGTYEQYF TRBV25-1
CASSLPGTGDSYEQYF TRBV28
CASSYSWTGGNTIYF TRBV6-6
CASSPGQGIAKNIQYF TRBV5-1
CASSTSGEETQYF TRBV19
CASSQDGTTKEQYF TRBV4-3
CAISGGQGETDTQYF TRBV10-3
CAIAPGQSSTDTQYF TRBV6-1
CASSPLGASGFYNEQFF TRBV7-9
CASSLLAGEETQYF TRBV28
CASSPGGDRAPGGYTF TRBV18
CAISPDRERQETQYF TRBV10-3
CASSYSSDSRGEKLFF TRBV6-6
CASSFAGGKETQYF TRBV7-2
CASSPGLAGIYNEQFF TRBV7-8
CASSPDRMNTEAFF TRBV2